These 20 T cell receptor beta chains came from one sample sequenced in a study of blood T cell repertoires in COVID-19. The assay was immunoSEQ multiplex PCR, and TCRdb's table has in-frame clones only and misses some. Of under 300,000 clones in the sample, around 82% were seen once. The sequencing input was peripheral blood. The receptors come from a woman aged 50 to 65 who had recovered from COVID-19.

The chain employs TRBV19 and TRBJ2-7; possible D gene TRBD2, 5 bases. V shed 1 base and J shed 2 bases, with 9 bases lying between them. CDR1 LNHDA and CDR2 SQIVND come from the germline V gene (reference sequence). This CDR3 has 14 amino acids. As DNA, the CDR3 is TGTGCCAGTAGTATAGTTGGGGAGCCCTACGAGCAGTACTTC. Protein sequence: CASSIVGEPYEQYF.

The V and J genes are TRBV2 and TRBJ1-4; D not certain. Germline V gene data show CDR1 as SNHLY and CDR2 as FYNNEI. The V end was cut by 4 bases, the J end by 1 base, with 7 bases between. The CDR3 runs to 14 residues. CDR3 DNA: TGTGCCAGCAGTGCGGCGGGAACTAATGAAAAACTGTTTTTT. Translation gives CASSAAGTNEKLFF.

V is TRBV7-3 and J is TRBJ2-1; tentatively, D is TRBD2 (5 bases). This CDR3 contains 15 residues. Trimming pared 2 bases from V and 2 bases from J, leaving 10 bases between. Germline assignment: CDR1 SGHTA and CDR2 FQGTGA. CDR3 region: CASSLEGGTYNEQFF. CDR3 sequence (DNA): TGTGCCAGCAGCTTAGAGGGCGGTACCTACAATGAGCAGTTCTTC. Drawing the rest from reference TRBV7-3 and TRBJ2-1, the complete variable domain is GAGVSQTPSNKVTEKGKYVELRCDPISGHTALYWYRQSLGQGPEFLIYFQGTGAADDSGLPNDRFFAVRPEGSVSTLKIQRTERGDSAVYLCASSLEGGTYNEQFFGPGTRLTVL.

The V gene is TRBV19, the J gene TRBJ1-1; 9 bases align to TRBD1. The germline V gene encodes CDR1 LNHDA and CDR2 SQIVND (reference sequence). V shed 1 base, J shed 2 bases, and the junction held 5 bases outside the gene matches. The CDR3 spans 16 residues. CDR3 sequence: CASSIAYRGLNTEAFF. CDR3 DNA: TGTGCCAGTAGTATAGCTTACAGGGGGCTCAACACTGAAGCTTTCTTT.

This clone appeared a few times. The rearrangement links TRBV27 to TRBJ2-7; 8 nucleotides line up with TRBD1. Losses at the gene ends were 6 bases for V and 6 bases for J; bases not matched to a gene: 7. This CDR3 has 13 residues. Germline V gene lookup returns CDR1 MNHEY and CDR2 SMNVEV (reference sequence). CDR3 region: CASSPQGVSEQYF. Here the CDR3 DNA reads TGTGCCAGCAGCCCACAGGGGGTATCCGAGCAGTACTTC.

The chain has TRBV25-1 and TRBJ2-5; 8 bases line up with TRBD1. Losses at the gene ends were 4 bases for V and 2 bases for J; bases not matched to a gene: 3. Germline CDR1 reads MGHDK; CDR2 reads SYGVNS. The CDR3 spans 14 residues. The DNA of the CDR3 is TGTGCCAGCAGTGGTAGACAGGGGCAAGAGACCCAGTACTTC. Translation gives CASSGRQGQETQYF.

V usage is TRBV18 and J usage is TRBJ2-5, with D maybe TRBD1 (6 bases). From germline, CDR1 is KGHSH and CDR2 LQKENI. This CDR3 has 15 amino acids. V was shortened by 1 base and J by 2 bases, with 11 bases between the two germline ends. CDR3 sequence (DNA): TGTGCCAGCTCACCACTTCGGCAGGGGCAAGAGACCCAGTACTTC. Its protein product is CASSPLRQGQETQYF.

The chain joins TRBV4-3 to TRBJ1-3; D remains ambiguous. V shed 0 bases and J shed 5 bases, with 11 bases lying between them. Germline lookup yields CDR1 LGHNA and CDR2 YSLEER. The length of the CDR3 is 15 residues. The CDR3 DNA reads TGCGCCAGCAGCCAAGATCCAGACACCCGAAACACCATATATTTT. Residues: CASSQDPDTRNTIYF.

J is TRBJ2-2 and V is TRBV7-2, with D perhaps TRBD2 (6 bases). Germline CDR1 SGHTA, CDR2 FQGNSA. CDR3 size: 15 residues. The V and J ends lost 3 bases and 4 bases respectively, with 12 bases between them. CDR3 nucleotides: TGTGCCAGCAGCTTGCGCGGGATGGGCACCGGGGAGCTGTTTTTT. Amino acids: CASSLRGMGTGELFF.

The rearrangement joins TRBV7-8 to TRBJ2-1, with 11 bases that match TRBD2. Losses at the gene ends were 1 base for V and 5 bases for J; bases not matched to a gene: 7. Per the germline V gene, CDR1 is SGHVS and CDR2 is FQNEAQ. This CDR3 has 17 residues. CDR3 sequence reads: CASSLGPGLAAHNEQFF. CDR3 in DNA: TGTGCCAGCAGCTTAGGGCCGGGACTAGCGGCGCACAATGAGCAGTTCTTC.

The chain couples TRBV4-2 to TRBJ1-3; no reliable D call. Germline CDR1 reads LGHNA; CDR2 reads YNFKEQ. The CDR3 is 14 amino acids. The V and J ends lost 0 bases and 0 bases respectively, with 3 bases between them. The DNA of the CDR3 is TGTGCCAGCAGCCAAGAGGCCTCTGGAAACACCATATATTTT. Translated: CASSQEASGNTIYF.

The J gene is TRBJ2-1, the V gene TRBV24-1; perhaps TRBD2 as D (5 bases). V gave up 1 base and J gave up 12 bases, with 12 bases separating them. Per the germline V gene, CDR1 is KGHDR and CDR2 is SFDVKD. This CDR3 spans 13 amino acids. CDR3 in DNA: TGTGCCACCAGTGATTTTGGCTCAGAGGGGCAGTTCTTC. Residues: CATSDFGSEGQFF.

The V and J genes are TRBV15 and TRBJ1-6, with 8 bases that match TRBD1. The CDR3 is made up of 16 amino acids. Germline V CDR1 and CDR2: LNHNV, YYDKDF (reference sequence). Trimming took 5 bases from V and 7 from J; bases not matched to a gene: 10. The CDR3 reads CATSPHDRGVNSPLHF. The CDR3 DNA is TGTGCCACCAGCCCACACGACAGGGGTGTAAATTCACCCCTCCACTTT.

The genes are TRBV5-5 and TRBJ2-1, with 9 bases that match TRBD1. Germline values: CDR1 SGHKS, CDR2 YYEKEE (reference sequence). The V and J ends lost 3 bases and 6 bases, in that order; junction bases with no gene match: 7. This CDR3 contains 15 residues. The CDR3 is CASSWGQGSTNEQFF. DNA for the CDR3: TGTGCCAGCAGCTGGGGACAGGGAAGCACCAATGAGCAGTTCTTC. The full variable domain, completed using reference TRBV5-5 and TRBJ2-1, is DAGVTQSPTHLIKTRGQQVTLRCSPISGHKSVSWYQQVLGQGPQFIFQYYEKEERGRGNFPDRFSARQFPNYSSELNVNALLLGDSALYLCASSWGQGSTNEQFFGPGTRLTVL.

The chain couples TRBV4-3 to TRBJ2-1; tentative D call: TRBD1 (5 bases). Germline CDR1 is LGHNA and CDR2 is YSLEER. CDR3 length: 15 amino acids. V was shortened by 4 bases and J by 7 bases, with 17 bases between the two germline ends. The DNA for the CDR3 is TGCGCCAGCAGCCCCGATTATGGGGCAAGAAATGAGCAGTTCTTC. Translating it yields CASSPDYGARNEQFF.

The rearrangement uses TRBV2 and TRBJ2-5; 8 bases match TRBD2. Germline lookup yields CDR1 SNHLY and CDR2 FYNNEI. The J segment lost 3 bases and the V segment lost 6 bases, leaving 9 bases of the junction unmatched. This CDR3 contains 15 residues. The CDR3 region is CASSQGGTREETQYF. Written as DNA, the CDR3 is TGTGCCAGCAGCCAAGGGGGGACTAGAGAAGAGACCCAGTACTTC.

The V and J genes are TRBV7-2 and TRBJ1-1; TRBD1 matches at 8 bases. CDR1 and CDR2 (germline): SGHTA, FQGNSA. J gave up 12 bases and V 4 bases, and 10 bases lay outside the gene matches. This CDR3 spans 13 amino acids. The CDR3 nucleotides read TGTGCCAGCAGCTCTCCTGACAGGGGAATGACTTTCTTT. It specifies CASSSPDRGMTFF.

The V call is TRBV3-1 (or the pseudogene TRBV3-2), the J call TRBJ2-7; a possible D gene is TRBD2 (5 bases). Germline V gives CDR1 LGHDT, CDR2 YNNKEL (reference sequence). The CDR3 extends over 12 amino acids. V was trimmed by 2 bases and J by 6 bases, leaving 8 bases between them. The CDR3 sequence is CASSQSAGEQYF. The CDR3 DNA sequence: TGTGCCAGCAGCCAAAGTGCGGGCGAGCAGTACTTC.

The CDR3 nucleotides are TGCGCCAGCAGCTGGGGAGCGGGAGGGCCGGACGAGCAGTACTTC. Protein sequence: CASSWGAGGPDEQYF. The gene calls are TRBV5-1 and TRBJ2-7; 10 nucleotides align to TRBD2. CDR1 SGHRS and CDR2 YFSETQ come from the germline V gene. This CDR3 spans 15 amino acids. J was trimmed by 5 bases and V by 3 bases; bases with no gene match: 8.

The CDR3 DNA sequence: TGTGCCAGCAGCCAAAATCAGCCCCAGCATTTT. It translates to CASSQNQPQHF. V gene TRBV28 combines with J gene TRBJ1-5; no clear D. The CDR3 sequence is 11 residues long. The V and J ends lost 6 bases and 4 bases respectively, with 4 bases between them. From germline, CDR1 is MDHEN and CDR2 SYDVKM.